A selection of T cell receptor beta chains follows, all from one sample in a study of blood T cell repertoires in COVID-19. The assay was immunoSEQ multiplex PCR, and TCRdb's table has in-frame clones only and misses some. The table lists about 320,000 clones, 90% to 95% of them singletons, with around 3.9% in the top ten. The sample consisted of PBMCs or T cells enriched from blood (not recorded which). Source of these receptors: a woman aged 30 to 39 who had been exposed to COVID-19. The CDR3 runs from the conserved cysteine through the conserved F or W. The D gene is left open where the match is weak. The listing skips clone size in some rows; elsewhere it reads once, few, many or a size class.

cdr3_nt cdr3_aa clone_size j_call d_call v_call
TGTGCCAGAAGATCGTGGACAGGGGGCCAATATGGCTACACCTTC CARRSWTGGQYGYTF . TRBJ1-2 TRBD1 TRBV5-3
TGTGCCAGTAGGCCCACGAGCTCCTACAATGAGCAGTTCTTC CASRPTSSYNEQFF . TRBJ2-1 . TRBV19
TGCGCCAGCAGCCAAGAGGGCAGGTTCAAAGATACGCAGTATTTT CASSQEGRFKDTQYF . TRBJ2-3 . TRBV4-3
TGTGCCAGCAGCCAAGCTCCCCCGGGACAGGTCCACGAGCAGTACTTC CASSQAPPGQVHEQYF few TRBJ2-7 TRBD1 TRBV11-1
TGTGCCAGTAGTCCTCGACAGGGGGCCTGGAATCAGCCCCAGCATTTT CASSPRQGAWNQPQHF . TRBJ1-5 TRBD1 TRBV19
TGTGCCAGCAGCCCTAAACCTCAGGGGGCGGTCTATGGCTACACCTTC CASSPKPQGAVYGYTF . TRBJ1-2 TRBD1 TRBV3-1/TRBV3-2
TGCGCCAGCAGTGTTCGGGCGGCGAGCGGGGCTTTCTTT CASSVRAASGAFF . TRBJ1-1 . TRBV10-2
TGTGCCAGCAGCATCCTCGGGATGGTGGGGACAGGGATTTACAATGAGCAGTTCTTC CASSILGMVGTGIYNEQFF . TRBJ2-1 TRBD1 TRBV5-8
TGTGCCAGCAGCTCCCGGGAAAAGCTTGGCTACACCTTC CASSSREKLGYTF . TRBJ1-2 . TRBV2
TGCAGCGACGGGGGGAACACTGAAGCTTTCTTT CSDGGNTEAFF . TRBJ1-1 . TRBV29-1
TGTGCCAGCTCACCACCGGTCGGACAGGGGGCCCACGAGCAGTACTTC CASSPPVGQGAHEQYF . TRBJ2-7 TRBD1 TRBV18
TGTGCCAGCAGCTCCGACAGGGAAGCAATAAAGAATTCACCCCTCCACTTT CASSSDREAIKNSPLHF . TRBJ1-6 TRBD1 TRBV5-6
TGTGCCAGCAGCCCCCACAGGGGGGTGGGCACTGAAGCTTTCTTT CASSPHRGVGTEAFF once TRBJ1-1 TRBD1 TRBV9
TGTGCCAGCCGACTAGCGGGGGGCAATACGCAGTATTTT CASRLAGGNTQYF . TRBJ2-3 TRBD2 TRBV6-5
TGTGCCAGCAGCCCCCTGACTAGCGGGGGCACAGATACGCAGTATTTT CASSPLTSGGTDTQYF few TRBJ2-3 TRBD2 TRBV4-2
TGTGCCAGCAGCTTAGACGGGTGGGGCGAGACCCAGTACTTC CASSLDGWGETQYF . TRBJ2-5 . TRBV11-2
TGTGCCAGCCGGTCGGGTGCCACCGGGGAGCTGTTTTTT CASRSGATGELFF . TRBJ2-2 . TRBV5-4
TGTGCCAGCGAATGGGGGACAGCTGAAGCTTTCTTT CASEWGTAEAFF . TRBJ1-1 TRBD1 TRBV2
TGCAGGGCAGGGGGTCTTGGGGGCTACACCTTC CRAGGLGGYTF . TRBJ1-2 TRBD1 TRBV20-1
TGTGCCAGCAGCGCTGGGGGGAGGGAGCAGTACTTC CASSAGGREQYF . TRBJ2-7 . TRBV9
TGCGCCAGCAGCTTGGGGGTTGACAGCTACGAGCAGTACTTC CASSLGVDSYEQYF . TRBJ2-7 . TRBV5-1
TGTGCCAGCAGCTGGGACAGGGGAGTAAGTGGCTACACCTTC CASSWDRGVSGYTF once TRBJ1-2 TRBD1 TRBV6-5
TGCGCCAGCAGTATTGTTAGCGGGGGTGCCTACGAGCAGTACTTC CASSIVSGGAYEQYF once TRBJ2-7 TRBD2 TRBV10-2
TGTGCCAGCAGGAGGGGACTAGCGGAGAACACCGGGGAGCTGTTTTTT CASRRGLAENTGELFF . TRBJ2-2 TRBD2 TRBV7-9
TGTGCCAGCTCACCGCGGGACAGTTCCTACGAGCAGTACTTC CASSPRDSSYEQYF few TRBJ2-7 . TRBV18
TGCAGAACCGGAGGGGAGGGTGGCTACACCTTC CRTGGEGGYTF . TRBJ1-2 . TRBV29-1
TGTGCCAGCTCACCTATGTGGGGCCGCCAAAATGAGCAGTTCTTC CASSPMWGRQNEQFF . TRBJ2-1 . TRBV18
TGCGCCAGCAGCCAAGACAGGACAGGGGCCTTTTTTGGCTATGGCTACACCTTC CASSQDRTGAFFGYGYTF . TRBJ1-2 TRBD1 TRBV4-1
TGTGCCAGCAGCTTTCGGACAGGGGGTCGAGAAAAACTGTTTTTT CASSFRTGGREKLFF . TRBJ1-4 TRBD1 TRBV13
TGTGCCAGCAGCCCGGACACAAACTATGGCTACACCTTC CASSPDTNYGYTF . TRBJ1-2 . TRBV5-4
TGCGCCAGCAGCTTGGAATTACGGGGTAGGTCTTTCTTT CASSLELRGRSFF . TRBJ1-1 . TRBV5-1
TGTGCCAGCAGCCTAGCGACTAGCGGGGTCCCCCAGCAGTTCTTC CASSLATSGVPQQFF once TRBJ2-1 TRBD2 TRBV4-2
TGTGCCAGCAGTTTAACCGACAGGGGGATCCAAGAGACCCAGTACTTC CASSLTDRGIQETQYF . TRBJ2-5 TRBD1 TRBV27
TGTGCCAGCAAAAGCCCCGGACAGGGCAATCAGCCCCAGCATTTT CASKSPGQGNQPQHF . TRBJ1-5 TRBD1 TRBV2
TGTGCCAGCAGCTCCCGTATTTCCCCGACAGGGGAGGGAGATACGCAGTATTTT CASSSRISPTGEGDTQYF . TRBJ2-3 . TRBV7-9
TGTGCCAGCACTTACTTAGATAGGGCAGGGTTCGGGCCCTCCGATGGCTACACCTTC CASTYLDRAGFGPSDGYTF . TRBJ1-2 . TRBV2
TGTGCCAGCTCGCTTACCACAGGGGGCTCGAACACTGAAGCTTTCTTT CASSLTTGGSNTEAFF . TRBJ1-1 TRBD1 TRBV18
TGTGCCAGCAGCCCCCGGACAGGGTCCGGAAACACCATATATTTT CASSPRTGSGNTIYF . TRBJ1-3 TRBD1 TRBV7-2
TGCGCCAGCAGCTTGGGAGAGGGACACCGGAGCTCCTATAATTCACCCCTCCACTTT CASSLGEGHRSSYNSPLHF . TRBJ1-6 . TRBV5-1
TGTGCCAGCAGTTACTCGCGGGCGGACGGGGTCAGTCAGCCCCAGCATTTT CASSYSRADGVSQPQHF few TRBJ1-5 . TRBV6-2/TRBV6-3
TGTGCCAGTACCTCGGGCAGGGGGCGGTTTCAGCCCCAGCATTTT CASTSGRGRFQPQHF . TRBJ1-5 TRBD1 TRBV19
TGCGCCAGCAGCTTGGCTCCCGGGACAGGGCTAGTCCCCTACGAGCAGTACTTC CASSLAPGTGLVPYEQYF . TRBJ2-7 TRBD1 TRBV5-1
TGTGCCAGCAGCCTCCGTATATATTCACCCCTCCACTTT CASSLRIYSPLHF . TRBJ1-6 . TRBV7-9
TGTGCCAGCACATCCTCCACTAGCGGGGGCCCCAATATTAACAATGAGCAGTTCTTC CASTSSTSGGPNINNEQFF . TRBJ2-1 TRBD2 TRBV14